The 4 T cell receptor beta chains below all came from one sample that was sequenced in a study of metastatic and nonmetastatic thyroid tumors. Prior to thyroid surgery, none of the patients had received any treatment. Using MiXCR, TCRdb re-called clones from the PCR reads. The sample lists approximately 58,000 clones, approximately 22% occurring once. The sample taken for sequencing was blood. The receptors originated from a female donor with papillary thyroid cancer or a benign thyroid nodule (not recorded which). Some clones in this sample may be carry-over from other donors' samples.

This clone was detected only a few times. It may be a read error: a sequence one base away is much more abundant. The rearrangement joins TRBV7-2 to TRBJ2-6; D gene unclear. Trimming left V 5 bases short and J 3 bases short, with 11 bases between. The length of the CDR3 is 15 residues. Germline CDR1 reads SGHTA; CDR2 reads FQGNSA. The CDR3 is CASSNSGRGANVLTF. The CDR3 bases are TGTGCCAGCAGCAACTCCGGGCGTGGGGCCAACGTCCTGACTTTC.

This clone was seen repeatedly, ten times or more. The chain uses TRBV9 and TRBJ2-1; 7 positions agree with TRBD1. Germline-derived CDR1 and CDR2 are SGDLS and YYNGEE. Trimming at V came to 0 bases and at J to 4 bases, leaving 4 bases not matched to a gene. The length of the CDR3 is 15 residues. The CDR3, as DNA: TGTGCCAGCAGCGTAGCTCACAGGGGATACAATGAGCAGTTCTTC. Encoded protein: CASSVAHRGYNEQFF.

The chain couples TRBV20-1 to TRBJ2-7; D could derive from TRBD1 or TRBD2 (5 bases each). Germline lookup yields CDR1 DFQATT and CDR2 SNEGSKA (reference sequence). The CDR3 sequence is 16 residues long. The V end was cut by 4 bases, the J end by 6 bases, with 25 bases between. This CDR3 reads CSANKGVASRLSEQYF. CDR3 DNA sequence: TGCAGTGCTAACAAAGGGGTAGCGTCTCGTCTTTCCGAGCAGTACTTC.

The J gene is TRBJ2-7, the V gene TRBV5-1, with D tentatively TRBD1 (6 bases). The CDR3 length is 15 residues. V lost 0 bases, J lost 12 bases, and 22 bases lay in between. The germline V gene encodes CDR1 SGHRS and CDR2 YFSETQ. DNA for the CDR3: TGCGCCAGCAGCTTGGATGGACAGACGATCTACGACCTGTACTTC. Its translation: CASSLDGQTIYDLYF.